Below, 20 T cell receptor beta chains from the same sample are listed, as sequenced in a study of shared clonotypes between healthy human individuals. Using immunoSEQ multiplex PCR, the repertoire was profiled, and TCRdb retains in-frame clones only, with some absent. The sample lists around 480,000 clones, about 79% seen once, with around an eighth in the top ten. Sequenced sample: PBMCs. The receptors here all came from a woman in her 40s in good health. Some clones in this sample may be carry-over from other donors' samples.

The chain recombines TRBV7-2 with TRBJ2-1; 7 bases match TRBD1. The CDR3 has 19 amino acids. CDR1 is SGHTA and CDR2 is FQGNSA in the germline V gene. V lost 1 base, J lost 7 bases, and 19 bases stayed unmatched. The CDR3: CASSLGLGKTGKLLNEQFF. CDR3 coding DNA: TGTGCCAGCAGCTTAGGGTTGGGTAAGACAGGGAAGTTGTTGAATGAGCAGTTCTTC.

The chain links TRBV15 to TRBJ2-1, with 9 bases identical to TRBD2. In germline, CDR1 is LNHNV, CDR2 YYDKDF (reference sequence). The CDR3 runs to 15 residues. The junction had 6 bases not matched to a gene; V was cut back by 0 bases and J by 9 bases. The CDR3 is CATSREKRLAVEQFF. The CDR3 DNA is TGTGCCACCAGCAGAGAGAAACGACTAGCGGTTGAGCAGTTCTTC.

The CDR3: CASSSLAVQETQYF. CDR3 DNA: TGTGCCAGCAGTTCTCTAGCGGTCCAAGAGACCCAGTACTTC. The chain is built from TRBV27 and TRBJ2-5; 7 bases line up with TRBD2. This CDR3 is built from 14 residues. J was trimmed by 1 base and V by 4 bases; bases with no gene match: 3. From germline, CDR1 is MNHEY and CDR2 SMNVEV (reference sequence).

This clone was recorded once. The chain links TRBV10-3 to TRBJ2-7, with a weak D call TRBD2 (5 bases). The CDR3 loop spans 13 amino acids. Trimming cost V 0 bases and J 6 bases, with 9 bases left between them. Germline CDR1 and CDR2: ENHRY and SYGVKD. The CDR3 sequence is CAISESTEGEQYF. In DNA form, the CDR3 reads TGTGCCATCAGTGAGTCCACAGAGGGCGAGCAGTACTTC.

The V gene is TRBV6-5, the J gene TRBJ2-7; no firm D call. There are 14 residues in the CDR3. V gave up 0 bases and J gave up 6 bases, with 12 bases separating them. Germline-derived CDR1 and CDR2 are MNHEY and SVGAGI. The chain's CDR3 is CASSYSSELGEQYF. DNA for the CDR3: TGTGCCAGCAGTTACTCCAGCGAATTGGGCGAGCAGTACTTC.

This rearrangement joins TRBV28 to TRBJ1-1; no clear D. This CDR3 contains 15 residues. From germline, CDR1 is MDHEN and CDR2 SYDVKM. V shed 6 bases and J shed 10 bases, with 24 bases lying between them. The CDR3 here is CASSLLRTLTTGAFF. DNA of the CDR3: TGTGCCAGCAGCCTCTTACGGACTCTCACAACCGGAGCTTTCTTT.

This clone has just one count. The chain employs TRBV28 and TRBJ1-3; 7 bases agree with TRBD1. Trimming removed 6 bases from V and 4 bases from J; junction bases left unmatched: 6. The CDR3 has 14 residues. In germline, CDR1 is MDHEN, CDR2 SYDVKM. CDR3 coding DNA: TGTGCCAGCAGCTTCACAGGGGTCGGAAACACCATATATTTT. Its protein is CASSFTGVGNTIYF.

The V call is TRBV19, the J call TRBJ1-1; possibly TRBD1 for D (5 bases). V shed 5 bases and J shed 2 bases, with 12 bases lying between them. The CDR3 runs to 14 residues. Germline CDR1 reads LNHDA; CDR2 reads SQIVND (reference sequence). The CDR3 DNA is TGTGCCAGTAGTGACGACAGAAAAAACACTGAAGCTTTCTTT. Its translation: CASSDDRKNTEAFF. Using reference TRBV19 and TRBJ1-1 for the parts outside the CDR3, the full variable domain is DGGITQSPKYLFRKEGQNVTLSCEQNLNHDAMYWYRQDPGQGLRLIYYSQIVNDFQKGDIAEGYSVSREKKESFPLTVTSAQKNPTAFYLCASSDDRKNTEAFFGQGTRLTVV.

Turning to this clone: One end of the junction varies from germline; a read error may be responsible. The chain carries TRBV28 and TRBJ1-4, with 9 bases identical to TRBD1. The CDR3 totals 15 residues. Germline values: CDR1 MDHEN, CDR2 SYDVKM. The CDR3, as DNA: TGTGCCAGCAGTTTCTCGGGGCGGGGTGGACAGGGGCGCAATTTT. Residues: CASSFSGRGGQGRNF.

This clone showed up just once. The chain joins TRBV4-2 to TRBJ2-3; TRBD2 might be the D (6 bases). V lost 2 bases to trimming and J lost 6 bases, with 18 bases between them. From germline, CDR1 is LGHNA and CDR2 YNFKEQ. This CDR3 comprises 16 residues. The CDR3 bases are TGTGCCAGCAGCCAACCGACTAGAACGGAGCGGGATACGCAGTATTTT. Translated, it gives CASSQPTRTERDTQYF.

The V gene is TRBV7-9, the J gene TRBJ2-1, with 10 bases fitting TRBD2. The ends lost 1 base at V and 9 bases at J; junction bases unmatched: 6. The germline CDR1 and CDR2 sequences are SEHNR and FQNEAQ (reference sequence). The CDR3 is 15 residues long. For the CDR3, the DNA is TGTGCCAGCAGCTTAGGGCCTAGCGGGAGAGGTGAGCAGTTCTTC. Amino acids: CASSLGPSGRGEQFF. The full variable domain, completed using reference TRBV7-9 and TRBJ2-1, is DTGVSQNPRHKITKRGQNVTFRCDPISEHNRLYWYRQTLGQGPEFLTYFQNEAQLEKSRLLSDRFSAERPKGSFSTLEIQRTEQGDSAMYLCASSLGPSGRGEQFFGPGTRLTVL.

The chain recombines TRBV7-2 with TRBJ2-1; D is ambiguous. With 7 bases removed from V and 9 bases from J, the gap between germline ends came to 13 bases. Germline-derived CDR1 and CDR2 are SGHTA and FQGNSA. The CDR3 consists of 12 residues. This chain's CDR3 is CASTTRSSEQFF. CDR3 bases: TGTGCCAGCACCACGAGGAGCTCTGAGCAGTTCTTC.

The chain carries TRBV4-3 and TRBJ2-1; 9 bases agree with TRBD2. The CDR3 is 14 amino acids. Germline V CDR1 and CDR2: LGHNA, YSLEER. The ends lost 4 bases at V and 5 bases at J; junction bases unmatched: 3. The CDR3 loop is CASSPGTSHNEQFF. Here the CDR3 DNA reads TGCGCCAGCAGCCCTGGGACTAGCCACAATGAGCAGTTCTTC.

V is TRBV6-5 and J is TRBJ2-5; either TRBD1 or TRBD2 may fit D (5 bases each). The CDR3 spans 9 residues. Trimming pared 5 bases from V and 13 bases from J, leaving 8 bases between. Germline V gene data show CDR1 as MNHEY and CDR2 as SVGAGI. The CDR3 spells CASSPGPYF. DNA of the CDR3: TGTGCCAGCAGTCCGGGACCGTACTTC.

The gene calls are TRBV5-4 and TRBJ2-6, with TRBD2 matching 9 bases. This CDR3 region has 17 residues. The V segment lost 1 base and the J segment 1 base; nucleotides outside the gene matches: 3. Germline V lookup: CDR1 SGHNT, CDR2 YYREEE (reference sequence). CDR3 residues: CASSLSLAGSGANVLTF. The CDR3 nucleotides are TGTGCCAGCAGCTTGTCCCTAGCGGGGTCTGGGGCCAACGTCCTGACTTTC.

The rearrangement joins TRBV6-1 to TRBJ2-7; no clear D gene. Germline V gene lookup returns CDR1 MNHNS and CDR2 SASEGT. Trimming stripped 8 bases from V and 2 bases from J, with 16 bases between. The CDR3 runs to 14 residues. The CDR3 nucleotides read TGTGCCAGCCCCAGCTCCTCCCGACCCTACGAGCAGTACTTC. Its protein is CASPSSSRPYEQYF.

This clone was seen once. V is TRBV7-9 and J is TRBJ1-2; the match to TRBD1 covers 8 bases. Losses at the gene ends were 1 base for V and 8 bases for J; bases not matched to a gene: 15. The CDR3 has 17 residues. Germline CDR1 is SEHNR and CDR2 is FQNEAQ (reference sequence). DNA of the CDR3: TGTGCCAGCAGCTTAGGTGGGACAGGCAACCTTAATGAAGGCTACACCTTC. Amino acid sequence: CASSLGGTGNLNEGYTF.

This chain links TRBV7-9 with TRBJ2-5; D call uncertain. This CDR3 is built from 13 residues. V lost 6 bases, J lost 5 bases, and 13 bases lay in between. The germline gives CDR1 SEHNR, CDR2 FQNEAQ (reference sequence). This CDR3 reads CASSPHNRETQYF. CDR3 bases: TGTGCCAGCAGTCCTCACAATCGGGAGACCCAGTACTTC. Complete variable domain (other parts from reference TRBV7-9 and TRBJ2-5): DTGVSQNPRHKITKRGQNVTFRCDPISEHNRLYWYRQTLGQGPEFLTYFQNEAQLEKSRLLSDRFSAERPKGSFSTLEIQRTEQGDSAMYLCASSPHNRETQYFGPGTRLLVL.

The chain joins TRBV28 to TRBJ2-1, with D possibly being TRBD1 (7 bases). Trimming removed 6 bases at V and 2 bases at J, with 14 bases between. CDR3 length equals 15 residues. From germline, CDR1 is MDHEN and CDR2 SYDVKM. This CDR3 reads CASSGGGATYNEQFF. The CDR3 coding sequence is TGTGCCAGCAGCGGAGGGGGCGCAACCTACAATGAGCAGTTCTTC. Looking up the rest from reference TRBV28 and TRBJ2-1 gives the full variable domain: DVKVTQSSRYLVKRTGEKVFLECVQDMDHENMFWYRQDPGLGLRLIYFSYDVKMKEKGDIPEGYSVSREKKERFSLILESASTNQTSMYLCASSGGGATYNEQFFGPGTRLTVL.

A note on this clone: This may stem from a read error, because a much larger clone lies one nucleotide away. Other DNA sequences in this sample translate to the same CDR3. The chain combines TRBV11-2 with TRBJ2-5; D might be TRBD1 or TRBD2, each matching 5 bases. Germline V gene lookup returns CDR1 SGHAT and CDR2 FQNNGV. This CDR3 comprises 14 residues. The V gene lost 2 bases and the J gene lost 1 base, with 8 bases spanning the gap. For the CDR3, the DNA is TGTGCCAGCAGCTTAAGGGGAGTCCAAGAGACCCAGTACTTC. This translates into CASSLRGVQETQYF. Filled out from reference TRBV11-2 and TRBJ2-5, the complete variable domain reads EAGVAQSPRYKIIEKRQSVAFWCNPISGHATLYWYQQILGQGPKLLIQFQNNGVVDDSQLPKDRFSAERLKGVDSTLKIQPAKLEDSAVYLCASSLRGVQETQYFGPGTRLLVL.